This T cell receptor (beta chain) was obtained from a study of graft-versus-host responses after intestinal transplantation. In regard to this clone: Its antigen is unidentified.

CDR1 LNHDA and CDR2 SQIVND come from the germline V gene (reference sequence). The V end lost 8 bases, the J end lost 4 bases, and 14 bases lay between the germline ends. There are 13 residues in the CDR3. Measured with immunoSEQ multiplex PCR; TCRdb has only the in-frame clones, and not every one. Seen here are 35,000 to 45,000 clones, 89% observed once, and the top ten hold around 6.9%. Study-level findings and limits: High graft-versus-host to host-versus-graft T cell clonal ratios marked allografts of patients with graft-donor macrochimerism.

The sample in question was PBMCs, obtained around 280 days after transplant. This TCR derives from a human patient who received an intestinal transplant, so some T cells may come from the graft donor. V and J are TRBV19 and TRBJ1-2; no firm D call. The CDR3 region has the DNA TGTGCCAGTGGCAAGACGGAGGGCTATGGCTACACCTTC. Amino acid sequence: CASGKTEGYGYTF. The complete variable domain, with remaining parts taken from reference TRBV19 and TRBJ1-2, reads DGGITQSPKYLFRKEGQNVTLSCEQNLNHDAMYWYRQDPGQGLRLIYYSQIVNDFQKGDIAEGYSVSREKKESFPLTVTSAQKNPTAFYLCASGKTEGYGYTFGSGTRLTVV.